This T cell receptor (beta chain) was captured by sequencing in a study of beta chain features in type 1 diabetes. Isolated RNA was reverse transcribed in full, so expressed TCRB transcripts were sequenced. Assay: immunoSEQ multiplex PCR; the TCRdb copy retains only in-frame clones and omits some. The profile shows around 430,000 clones, 30% of them singletons. Trimming took 0 bases from V and 2 from J, leaving 13 bases between them. Germline CDR1 and CDR2: SGHRS and YFSETQ. This CDR3 comprises 16 residues. The TCR was taken from a man younger than 30 in good health. The sequencing input was naive CD4+ T cells from blood. The chain carries TRBV5-1 and TRBJ2-3, with no clear D. The CDR3 DNA follows: TGCGCCAGCAGCTTGGGCCGGCGGAGCTTCACAGATACGCAGTATTTT. It specifies CASSLGRRSFTDTQYF.